What follows describes a single T cell receptor beta chain. Primers for the PCR totalled 60 Vbeta and 13 Jbeta. Generated by immunoSEQ multiplex PCR, the TCRdb table keeps only in-frame clones and is missing some. The sample records 250,000 to 350,000 clones, 80% being singletons. The data derive from a study of cytomegalovirus exposure and HLA in healthy donors. With 5 bases removed from V and 3 bases from J, the gap between germline ends came to 15 bases. Germline V gene sequence: CDR1 SGHRS, CDR2 YFSETQ. This CDR3 has 15 amino acids. The specimen sequenced was PBMCs. This TCR derives from a girl between 2 and 10 years old in good health and CMV-seronegative. The gene calls are TRBV5-1 and TRBJ2-1, with D maybe TRBD2 (6 bases). CDR3 nucleotide sequence: TGCGCCAGCAGATCCTTAGCGGTTCTCTACAATGAGCAGTTCTTC. Translating it yields CASRSLAVLYNEQFF.